One and the same sample provided the 11 T cell receptor beta chains below, sequenced in a study of T cells in women clearing cervical HPV infection. This table comes from immunoSEQ multiplex PCR, and its TCRdb copy is limited to in-frame clones, with some not included. With roughly 15,000 clones in the sample, the ten largest clones hold about 7.6%. The material sequenced was blood buffy coat. Receptors originate from a woman between 18 and 75 years old with a cervical HPV16 infection that either progressed to CIN3+ or cleared (not recorded which).

CDR3 sequence reads: CATDSSSYNEQFF. The sequenced CDR3 bases are TGTGCCACGGACTCGAGCTCCTACAATGAG. V and J are TRBV10-3 and TRBJ2-1, with a possible D match to TRBD2 (5 bases). The CDR3 end is not reached by the read, which stops 3 residues before it; the germline J gene fills it in. The CDR3 is 13 amino acids. Trimming removed 10 bases from V and 0 bases from J, with 10 bases in between. Germline V lookup: CDR1 ENHRY, CDR2 SYGVKD.

Comments on this clone: The CDR3 end is not reached by the read, which stops 3 residues before it; the germline J gene fills it in. The V call is TRBV20-1, the J call TRBJ2-2, with TRBD2 matching 9 bases. Germline loops: CDR1 DFQATT, CDR2 SNEGSKA (reference sequence). Germline trimming cut 3 bases from V and 5 bases from J; bases unmatched to any gene: 10. This CDR3 is built from 16 residues. CDR3 DNA (partial): TGCAGTGCTAGCCCTAAGGGAACTAGCGGGACCGGGGAG. Protein sequence: CSASPKGTSGTGE. The whole CDR3 is CSASPKGTSGTGELFF.

Regarding this clone: The sequenced fragment ends 3 residues before the CDR3 boundary, so the rest is inferred from the germline J gene. The genes are TRBV20-1 and TRBJ2-7, with 12 bases that match TRBD2. Germline values: CDR1 DFQATT, CDR2 SNEGSKA (reference sequence). The CDR3 consists of 14 residues. V lost 2 bases to trimming and J lost 4 bases; unmatched junction nucleotides: 3. CDR3: CSARQTSGRYEQYF. The part of the CDR3 DNA that was read is TGCAGTGCTAGACAGACTAGCGGGAGATACGAG.

With respect to this clone: A read error may account for a junction end that differs from germline. The observed sequence ends 3 residues before the CDR3 terminus, with the missing tail filled in from the germline J gene. The chain has TRBV7-9 and TRBJ2-7; D is uncertain. This CDR3 is built from 12 residues. CDR1 and CDR2 (germline): SEHNR, FQNEAQ (reference sequence). The CDR3 reads CSSSSAAYEQYF. The DNA read from the CDR3 is TGTTCCAGCAGCTCCGCGGCCTACGAG.

About this clone: The sequence runs out 3 residues before the end of the CDR3; the remainder is reconstructed from the germline J gene. The chain carries TRBV19 and TRBJ1-4; 8 bases fit TRBD1. The CDR3 runs 14 residues. Trimming at V came to 4 bases and at J to 6 bases, leaving 4 bases not matched to a gene. Germline V gene data show CDR1 as LNHDA and CDR2 as SQIVND (reference sequence). CDR3 DNA (partial): TGTGCCAGTAGTACCAGGGGGCGTTATGAAAAA. As protein: CASSTRGRYEK. In full, the CDR3 is CASSTRGRYEKLFF. The variable domain in full, completed from reference TRBV19 and TRBJ1-4, reads DGGITQSPKYLFRKEGQNVTLSCEQNLNHDAMYWYRQDPGQGLRLIYYSQIVNDFQKGDIAEGYSVSREKKESFPLTVTSAQKNPTAFYLCASSTRGRYEKLFFGSGTQLSVL.

As regards this clone: From the germline J gene comes the end of the CDR3, since the read stops 3 residues before it. The rearrangement joins TRBV7-2 to TRBJ2-2; 8 bases line up with TRBD1. The CDR3 is 15 residues long. Germline lookup yields CDR1 SGHTA and CDR2 FQGNSA. Germline trimming cut 2 bases from V and 4 bases from J; bases unmatched to any gene: 3. This chain's CDR3 is CASSLSTGGTGELFF. CDR3 bases read: TGTGCCAGCAGCTTAAGTACAGGGGGCACCGGGGAG.

On this clone: The DNA ends 3 residues before the CDR3 does, and the rest of the CDR3 is filled in from the germline J gene. J is TRBJ2-3 and V is TRBV28; 13 nucleotides match TRBD2. The trim removed 6 bases at V and 5 bases at J, leaving 5 bases unmatched. The CDR3 totals 15 residues. Germline lookup yields CDR1 MDHEN and CDR2 SYDVKM. Here the CDR3 reads CASSWTSGSLDTQYF. CDR3 DNA, as far as it was read: TGTGCCAGCAGCTGGACTAGCGGGAGTCTAGATACG.

Concerning this clone: The read halts 3 residues ahead of the CDR3 end, with the missing end drawn from the germline J gene. This chain links TRBV19 with TRBJ1-2; 7 bases match TRBD1. The length of the CDR3 is 12 residues. From germline, CDR1 is LNHDA and CDR2 SQIVND (reference sequence). CDR3 amino acids: CATRQGSYDYTF. Partial CDR3 DNA: TGTGCCACCCGACAGGGTTCGTACGAC.

Comment on this clone: The read comes to an end 3 residues before the CDR3 does, leaving the germline J gene to fill in the end. The chain recombines TRBV10-3 with TRBJ2-7; a weak D match, TRBD1 (6 bases). The CDR3 is 15 residues long. Trimming pared 0 bases from V and 3 bases from J, leaving 12 bases between. The germline V gene encodes CDR1 ENHRY and CDR2 SYGVKD. The CDR3 is CAISESLDRYYEQYF. Incomplete CDR3 DNA: TGTGCCATCAGTGAGTCCCTGGACAGATACTACGAG.

Worth noting for this clone: The sequence runs out 3 residues before the end of the CDR3; the remainder is reconstructed from the germline J gene. The chain employs TRBV2 and TRBJ2-2; D unclear. This CDR3 has 12 amino acids. Germline loops: CDR1 SNHLY, CDR2 FYNNEI. Trimming took off 10 bases at V and 1 base at J, with 7 bases between the two ends. The CDR3 reads CANGGNTGELFF. The CDR3 DNA, read in part, is TGTGCCAACGGCGGGAACACCGGGGAG. The whole variable domain, filled in from reference TRBV2 and TRBJ2-2, reads EPEVTQTPSHQVTQMGQEVILRCVPISNHLYFYWYRQILGQKVEFLVSFYNNEISEKSEIFDDQFSVERPDGSNFTLKIRSTKLEDSAMYFCANGGNTGELFFGEGSRLTVL.

Concerning this clone itself: The read finishes 3 residues shy of the CDR3 end, and the germline J gene is used to complete it. The rearrangement links TRBV7-8 to TRBJ1-1, with TRBD1 as a possible D gene (5 bases). CDR3 length equals 12 residues. The V gene's germline CDR1 is SGHVS and CDR2 FQNEAQ. The sequenced CDR3 bases are TGTGCCAGCAGTTTTCGATTAGGGGTA. It translates to CASSFRLGV. The entire CDR3 is CASSFRLGVAFF.